The 5 T cell receptor beta chains presented below share a single source sample, sequenced in a study of blood T cell repertoires in COVID-19 (TCRdb year 2020). To prepare the library, the immunoSEQ multiplex PCR assay was applied. TCRdb stores this immuneACCESS table with in-frame sequences only. Part of the clones is absent; in the studies checked, under half of the shortfall reflects unresolved V genes, and no reason is known for the rest. The sample table contains roughly 250,000 clones; only one count was recorded for approximately 78% of them. 9.5% to 15% of the sample comes from the top ten. Specimen: peripheral blood. These receptors all come from a woman aged 55-70 years with active or convalescent COVID-19.

This chain joins TRBV15 and TRBJ1-1, with 8 bases identical to TRBD1. This CDR3 is 17 amino acids long. The germline gives CDR1 LNHNV, CDR2 YYDKDF (reference sequence). After removal of 5 bases from V and 3 bases from J, the junction contained 14 bases not matched to a gene. The CDR3 region has the DNA TGTGCCACCAGCGGGGGACCTAACAGGGGGTACTACACTGAAGCTTTCTTT. It yields the protein CATSGGPNRGYYTEAFF.

This clone was observed a handful of times. J is TRBJ1-2 and V is TRBV2, with D perhaps TRBD1 (6 bases). Between the trimmed V and J ends, which lost 5 bases and 4 bases, there was a span of 17 bases. The germline CDR1 and CDR2 sequences are SNHLY and FYNNEI. The CDR3 has 15 residues. CDR3 sequence: CASSLQGSLGYGYTF. The CDR3 nucleotides are TGTGCCAGCAGTCTACAGGGTAGTCTAGGCTATGGCTACACCTTC.

J is TRBJ2-3 and V is TRBV2, with a tentative D call TRBD2 (9 bases). This CDR3 is 15 amino acids long. From germline, CDR1 is SNHLY and CDR2 FYNNEI. V lost 6 bases, J lost 4 bases, and 17 bases lay in between. The chain's CDR3 is CASSQGAGGPDTQYF. The CDR3 coding sequence is TGTGCCAGCAGCCAGGGGGCGGGGGGGCCAGATACGCAGTATTTT.

The count of this clone is one. The chain carries TRBV5-6 and TRBJ1-1; possibly TRBD1 for D (6 bases). Per germline, CDR1 SGHDT and CDR2 YYEEEE. Deletions cut 6 bases from V and 4 bases from J, with 16 bases between. The CDR3 spans 14 residues. The CDR3 coding sequence is TGTGCCAGCACCTTAGGGCAGGGGCTCACTGAAGCTTTCTTT. This sequence encodes CASTLGQGLTEAFF.

The chain carries TRBV27 and TRBJ2-3; weak D call: TRBD1 (7 bases). Trimming took off 7 bases at V and 0 bases at J, with 17 bases between the two ends. The germline gives CDR1 MNHEY, CDR2 SMNVEV (reference sequence). The CDR3 has 16 residues. The CDR3 protein is CASTPRGTVSTDTQYF. The DNA for the CDR3 is TGTGCCAGCACCCCTCGGGGGACAGTCAGCACAGATACGCAGTATTTT.